The 18 T cell receptor beta chains below all came from one sample that was sequenced in a study of cytomegalovirus exposure and HLA in healthy donors. Data came from immunoSEQ multiplex PCR; TCRdb stores just in-frame clones and leaves some out. In the table there are some 140,000 clones, approximately 84% of which are singletons. Material: PBMCs. The receptors shown here come from a woman younger than 45 in good health and CMV-seronegative.

The V call is TRBV6-1, the J call TRBJ2-4; 7 nucleotides align to TRBD2. Trimming took 3 bases from V and 13 from J; bases not matched to a gene: 6. The germline CDR1 and CDR2 sequences are MNHNS and SASEGT. The CDR3 is 12 amino acids. The CDR3 region is CASSERTRRQYF. The CDR3 DNA reads TGTGCCAGCAGTGAGAGGACTAGGAGACAGTACTTC.

The chain is built from TRBV18 and TRBJ1-1, with D unclear. The CDR3 has 15 amino acids. In germline, CDR1 is KGHSH, CDR2 LQKENI. Between the trimmed V and J ends, which lost 4 bases and 3 bases, there was a span of 15 bases. CDR3 sequence reads: CASSLSWSRDTEAFF. CDR3 DNA sequence: TGTGCCAGCTCACTTTCTTGGTCCCGAGACACTGAAGCTTTCTTT.

The rearrangement links TRBV5-6 to TRBJ2-7, with 8 bases lining up with TRBD1. The CDR3 sequence is 14 residues long. The V segment lost 4 bases and the J segment 1 base; nucleotides outside the gene matches: 4. Per the germline V gene, CDR1 is SGHDT and CDR2 is YYEEEE. The CDR3 loop reads CASSLRDRSYEQYF. In DNA form, the CDR3 reads TGTGCCAGCAGCCTCCGGGACAGGTCCTACGAGCAGTACTTC.

The chain joins TRBV7-2 to TRBJ1-5, with 8 bases lining up with TRBD1. CDR1 and CDR2 from the germline V gene are SGHTA and FQGNSA. The CDR3 loop spans 14 amino acids. Losses at the gene ends were 5 bases for V and 9 bases for J; bases not matched to a gene: 9. Written as DNA, the CDR3 is TGTGCCAGCAGCGACCGACAGGGGATAGGGCCCCAGCATTTT. Its translation: CASSDRQGIGPQHF.

The V gene is TRBV7-9, the J gene TRBJ2-7; possible D gene TRBD2, 6 bases. V lost 0 bases, J lost 2 bases, and 11 bases lay in between. CDR1 is SEHNR, CDR2 FQNEAQ, per germline (reference sequence). This CDR3 region has 15 residues. DNA of the CDR3: TGTGCCAGCAGCTTAGCGGGGGGAGCCACCTACGAGCAGTACTTC. Amino acids: CASSLAGGATYEQYF.

The chain carries TRBV5-8 and TRBJ1-2, with 9 bases fitting TRBD1. CDR1 SGHTS and CDR2 YDEGEE come from the germline V gene. The CDR3 sequence is 15 residues long. Trimming removed 0 bases from V and 4 bases from J; junction bases left unmatched: 4. The CDR3 DNA reads TGTGCCAGCAGCTTGGTCGGGACAGGGACCTATGGCTACACCTTC. Its protein is CASSLVGTGTYGYTF.

This sequence joins TRBV4-3 and TRBJ2-7; no definite D call. CDR3 length: 15 residues. Germline V gene sequence: CDR1 LGHNA, CDR2 YSLEER. Trimming took off 0 bases at V and 3 bases at J, with 12 bases between the two ends. CDR3 DNA: TGCGCCAGCAGCCAAGAAGGTGACTTTATCTACGAGCAGTACTTC. As protein: CASSQEGDFIYEQYF.

The sample holds a few counts of this clone. This chain's CDR3 is CASSYTFTTGEQYF. CDR3 coding DNA: TGTGCCAGCAGTTACACCTTCACCACAGGGGAGCAGTACTTC. This rearrangement joins TRBV6-5 to TRBJ2-7; D may be TRBD1 (6 bases). The V end was cut by 2 bases, the J end by 7 bases, with 15 bases between. The CDR3 is made up of 14 amino acids. Germline CDR1 is MNHEY and CDR2 is SVGAGI.

J is TRBJ1-1 and V is TRBV7-8; no clear D gene. The CDR3 is 18 residues long. V was clipped by 1 base and J by 1 base, with 19 bases between them. Looked up from germline, CDR1 is SGHVS and CDR2 is FQNEAQ. The CDR3: CASSLDSLDPTTNTEAFF. The CDR3 bases are TGTGCCAGCAGCTTAGATTCCCTAGACCCAACGACGAACACTGAAGCTTTCTTT.

CDR3 bases: TGCGCCAGCAGCTTGGATTCAGGGGGCTCGAATTCACCCCTCCACTTT. Its protein is CASSLDSGGSNSPLHF. The J gene is TRBJ1-6, the V gene TRBV5-1; 8 bases agree with TRBD1. The germline V gene has CDR1 SGHRS and CDR2 YFSETQ. This CDR3 is 16 amino acids long. The V and J ends lost 0 bases and 7 bases, in that order; junction bases with no gene match: 6. The full variable domain, completed using reference TRBV5-1 and TRBJ1-6, is KAGVTQTPRYLIKTRGQQVTLSCSPISGHRSVSWYQQTPGQGLQFLFEYFSETQRNKGNFPGRFSGRQFSNSRSEMNVSTLELGDSALYLCASSLDSGGSNSPLHFGNGTRLTVT.

The chain uses TRBV4-3 and TRBJ2-3; D is uncertain. The CDR3 has 14 residues. Germline V gives CDR1 LGHNA, CDR2 YSLEER. The V end lost 0 bases, the J end lost 3 bases, and 7 bases lay between the germline ends. The CDR3 coding sequence is TGCGCCAGCAGCCAAGATGGAGTAACAGATACGCAGTATTTT. This gives the protein CASSQDGVTDTQYF.

V usage is TRBV27 and J usage is TRBJ2-2; D remains ambiguous. Per germline, CDR1 MNHEY and CDR2 SMNVEV (reference sequence). The CDR3 is 12 amino acids. Deletions cut 3 bases from V and 8 bases from J, with 7 bases between. CDR3 nucleotides: TGTGCCAGCAGTTTGGTCGGTGGGGAGCTGTTTTTT. Translating gives CASSLVGGELFF.

This sequence joins TRBV25-1 and TRBJ2-2; TRBD1 aligns across 7 bases. Per the germline V gene, CDR1 is MGHDK and CDR2 is SYGVNS. The CDR3 totals 14 residues. Trimming at V came to 6 bases and at J to 4 bases, leaving 5 bases not matched to a gene. In DNA, the CDR3 is TGTGCCAGCAGATTGACAGGGCTCACCGGGGAGCTGTTTTTT. Translated: CASRLTGLTGELFF.

The chain is built from TRBV7-9 and TRBJ1-2, with TRBD1 matching 10 bases. The CDR3 extends over 16 amino acids. Germline trimming cut 0 bases from V and 8 bases from J; bases unmatched to any gene: 9. CDR1 is SEHNR, CDR2 FQNEAQ, per germline (reference sequence). The CDR3 DNA is TGTGCCAGCAGCTTAGCGCCGAGACAGGGGGCGCAAGGCTACACCTTC. Encoded protein: CASSLAPRQGAQGYTF. The full variable domain, in which reference TRBV7-9 and TRBJ1-2 provide the parts outside the CDR3, is DTGVSQNPRHKITKRGQNVTFRCDPISEHNRLYWYRQTLGQGPEFLTYFQNEAQLEKSRLLSDRFSAERPKGSFSTLEIQRTEQGDSAMYLCASSLAPRQGAQGYTFGSGTRLTVV.

This chain joins TRBV28 and TRBJ2-7; 7 positions agree with TRBD1. Per germline, CDR1 MDHEN and CDR2 SYDVKM. This CDR3 comprises 14 residues. Trimming at V came to 3 bases and at J to 2 bases, leaving 4 bases not matched to a gene. The CDR3 nucleotides are TGTGCCAGCAGTTTCATCGACAGGGCCTACGAGCAGTACTTC. Translated, it gives CASSFIDRAYEQYF.

The J gene is TRBJ1-3, the V gene TRBV5-1; TRBD1 matches 7 bases. The germline CDR1 and CDR2 sequences are SGHRS and YFSETQ. The CDR3 covers 16 residues. The ends lost 4 bases at V and 0 bases at J; junction bases unmatched: 7. In DNA, the CDR3 is TGCGCCAGCAGCGTATTCGGGACAGTCTCTGGAAACACCATATATTTT. Protein sequence: CASSVFGTVSGNTIYF. Filled out from reference TRBV5-1 and TRBJ1-3, the complete variable domain reads KAGVTQTPRYLIKTRGQQVTLSCSPISGHRSVSWYQQTPGQGLQFLFEYFSETQRNKGNFPGRFSGRQFSNSRSEMNVSTLELGDSALYLCASSVFGTVSGNTIYFGEGSWLTVV.

J is TRBJ2-4 and V is TRBV28; 10 bases are a match to TRBD2. V trimming: 5 bases; J trimming: 1 base; junction bases outside the gene matches: 2. The CDR3 covers 15 residues. Germline loops: CDR1 MDHEN, CDR2 SYDVKM. The DNA of the CDR3 is TGTGCCAGCAGTCAACTAGCGGGGGCCAAAAACATTCAGTACTTC. This translates into CASSQLAGAKNIQYF.

This chain links TRBV7-5 with TRBJ1-2; the table names TRBD1, a call not compared with the DNA. TRBV7-5 is a known pseudogene. There are 16 residues in the CDR3. CDR3 nucleotide sequence: TGTGCCAGAAGCTTAGCGAGACAGGTAACTAACTATGGCTACACCTTC. Residues: CARSLARQVTNYGYTF.